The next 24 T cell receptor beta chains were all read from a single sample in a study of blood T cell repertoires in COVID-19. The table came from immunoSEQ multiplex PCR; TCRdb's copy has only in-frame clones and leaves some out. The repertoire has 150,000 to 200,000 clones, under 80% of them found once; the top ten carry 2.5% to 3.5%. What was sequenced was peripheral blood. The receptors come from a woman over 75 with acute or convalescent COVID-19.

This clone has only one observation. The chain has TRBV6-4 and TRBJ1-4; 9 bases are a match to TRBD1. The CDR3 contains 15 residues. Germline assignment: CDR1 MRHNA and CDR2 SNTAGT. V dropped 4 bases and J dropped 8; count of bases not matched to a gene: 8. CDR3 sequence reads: CASSVSGTGQEKLFF. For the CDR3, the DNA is TGTGCCAGCAGTGTGTCCGGGACAGGGCAAGAAAAACTGTTTTTT.

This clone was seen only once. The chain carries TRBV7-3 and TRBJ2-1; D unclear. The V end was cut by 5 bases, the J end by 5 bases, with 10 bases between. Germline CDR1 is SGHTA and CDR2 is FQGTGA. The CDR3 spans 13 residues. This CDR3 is CASSHYTNNEQFF. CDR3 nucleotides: TGTGCCAGCAGCCACTACACCAACAATGAGCAGTTCTTC.

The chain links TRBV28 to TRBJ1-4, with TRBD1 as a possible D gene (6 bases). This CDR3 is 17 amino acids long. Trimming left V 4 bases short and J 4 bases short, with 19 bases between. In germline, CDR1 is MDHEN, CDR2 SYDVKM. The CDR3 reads CASSSFNTGTNNEKLFF. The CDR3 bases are TGTGCCAGCAGTTCCTTCAATACCGGGACAAATAATGAAAAACTGTTTTTT.

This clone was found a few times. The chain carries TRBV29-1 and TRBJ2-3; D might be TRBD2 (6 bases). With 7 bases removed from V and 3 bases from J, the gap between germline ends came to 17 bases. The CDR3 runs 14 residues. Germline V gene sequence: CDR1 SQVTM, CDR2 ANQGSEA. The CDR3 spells CSAQRAGTTDTQYF. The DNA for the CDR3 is TGCAGCGCCCAGCGGGCGGGAACGACAGATACGCAGTATTTT.

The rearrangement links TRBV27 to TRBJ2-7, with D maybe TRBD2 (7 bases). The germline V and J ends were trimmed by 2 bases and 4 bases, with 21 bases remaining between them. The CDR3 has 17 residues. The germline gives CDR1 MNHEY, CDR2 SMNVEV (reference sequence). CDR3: CASSLRPGGLGLYEQYF. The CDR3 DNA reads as TGTGCCAGCAGTTTAAGACCCGGGGGGCTTGGACTGTACGAGCAGTACTTC.

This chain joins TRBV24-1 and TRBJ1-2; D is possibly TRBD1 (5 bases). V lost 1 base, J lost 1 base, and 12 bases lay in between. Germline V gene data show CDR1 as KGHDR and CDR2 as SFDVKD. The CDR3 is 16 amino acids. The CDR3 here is CATSDFGQGGNYGYTF. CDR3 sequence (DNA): TGTGCCACCAGTGATTTTGGCCAGGGAGGTAACTATGGCTACACCTTC.

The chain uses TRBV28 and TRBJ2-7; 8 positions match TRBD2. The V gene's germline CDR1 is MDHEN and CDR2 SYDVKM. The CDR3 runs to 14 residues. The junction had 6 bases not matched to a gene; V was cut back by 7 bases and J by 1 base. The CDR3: CASKREGGSYEQYF. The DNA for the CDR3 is TGTGCCAGCAAACGGGAGGGAGGGTCCTACGAGCAGTACTTC.

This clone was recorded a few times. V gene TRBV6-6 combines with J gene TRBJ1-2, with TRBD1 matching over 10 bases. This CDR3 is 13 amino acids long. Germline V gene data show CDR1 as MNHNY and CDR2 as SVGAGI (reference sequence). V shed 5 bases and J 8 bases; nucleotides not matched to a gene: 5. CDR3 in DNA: TGTGCCAGCAGTAACCGGGACAGGGGCGGCTACACCTTC. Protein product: CASSNRDRGGYTF.

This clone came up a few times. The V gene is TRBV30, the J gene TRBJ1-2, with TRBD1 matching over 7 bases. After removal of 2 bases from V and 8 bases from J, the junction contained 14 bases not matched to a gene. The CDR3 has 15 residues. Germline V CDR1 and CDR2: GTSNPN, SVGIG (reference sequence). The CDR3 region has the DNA TGTGCCTGGAGTCCCCCTGACAGGGTAAATGGCGGCTACACCTTC. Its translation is CAWSPPDRVNGGYTF. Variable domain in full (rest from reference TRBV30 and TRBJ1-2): SQTIHQWPATLVQPVGSPLSLECTVEGTSNPNLYWYRQAAGRGLQLLFYSVGIGQISSEVPQNLSASRPQDRQFILSSKKLLLSDSGFYLCAWSPPDRVNGGYTFGSGTRLTVV.

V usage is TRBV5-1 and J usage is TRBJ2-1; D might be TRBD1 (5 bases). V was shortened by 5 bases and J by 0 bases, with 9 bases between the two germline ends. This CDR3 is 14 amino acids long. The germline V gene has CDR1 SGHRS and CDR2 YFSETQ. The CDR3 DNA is TGCGCCAGCAGGGACCAGGGCTCCTACAATGAGCAGTTCTTC. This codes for CASRDQGSYNEQFF.

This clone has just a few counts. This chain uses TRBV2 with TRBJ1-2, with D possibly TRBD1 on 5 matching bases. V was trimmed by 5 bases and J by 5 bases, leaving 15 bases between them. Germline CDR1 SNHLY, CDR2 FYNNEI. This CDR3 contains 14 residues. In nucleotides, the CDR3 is TGTGCCAGCAGTAACCAGGGTGGGAGGTATGGCTACACCTTC. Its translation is CASSNQGGRYGYTF.

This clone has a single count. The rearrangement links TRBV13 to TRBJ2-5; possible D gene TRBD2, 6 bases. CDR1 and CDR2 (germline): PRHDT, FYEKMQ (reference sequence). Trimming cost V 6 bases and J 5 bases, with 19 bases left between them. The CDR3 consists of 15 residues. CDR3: CASSFTSQGGETQYF. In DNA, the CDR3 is TGTGCCAGCAGTTTTACATCCCAGGGAGGCGAGACCCAGTACTTC. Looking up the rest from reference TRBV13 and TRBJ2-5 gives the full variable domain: AAGVIQSPRHLIKEKRETATLKCYPIPRHDTVYWYQQGPGQDPQFLISFYEKMQSDKGSIPDRFSAQQFSDYHSELNMSSLELGDSALYFCASSFTSQGGETQYFGPGTRLLVL.

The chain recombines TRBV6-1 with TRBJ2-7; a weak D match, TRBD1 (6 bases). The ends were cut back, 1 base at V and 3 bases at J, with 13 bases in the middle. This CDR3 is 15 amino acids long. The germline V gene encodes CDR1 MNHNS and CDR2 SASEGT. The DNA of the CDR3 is TGTGCCAGCAGTGAAGGAACAGGGACCCTCTACGAGCAGTACTTC. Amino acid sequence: CASSEGTGTLYEQYF.

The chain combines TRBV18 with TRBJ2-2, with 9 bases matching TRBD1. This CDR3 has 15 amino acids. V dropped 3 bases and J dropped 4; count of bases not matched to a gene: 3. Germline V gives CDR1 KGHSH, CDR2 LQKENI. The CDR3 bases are TGTGCCAGCTCACCGACAGGGGGAGTCACCGGGGAGCTGTTTTTT. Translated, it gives CASSPTGGVTGELFF.

The CDR3 DNA is TGTGCCAGCGGGCGTCGGGACAGGGGAGAGACCCAGTACTTC. It specifies CASGRRDRGETQYF. This chain uses TRBV2 with TRBJ2-5; 10 nucleotides align to TRBD1. Germline-derived CDR1 and CDR2 are SNHLY and FYNNEI. The ends lost 8 bases at V and 4 bases at J; junction bases unmatched: 7. The CDR3 totals 14 residues.

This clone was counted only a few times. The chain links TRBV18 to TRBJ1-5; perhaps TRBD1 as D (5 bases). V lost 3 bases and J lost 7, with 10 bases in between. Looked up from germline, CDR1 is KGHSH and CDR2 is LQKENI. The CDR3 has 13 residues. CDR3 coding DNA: TGTGCCAGCTCACCGACAGTCGACCAGCCCCAGCATTTT. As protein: CASSPTVDQPQHF.

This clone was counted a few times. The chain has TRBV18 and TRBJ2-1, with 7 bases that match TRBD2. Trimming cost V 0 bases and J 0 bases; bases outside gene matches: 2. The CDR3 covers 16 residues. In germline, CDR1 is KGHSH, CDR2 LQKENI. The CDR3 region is CASSPPAGDSYNEQFF. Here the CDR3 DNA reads TGTGCCAGCTCACCACCTGCGGGGGACTCCTACAATGAGCAGTTCTTC.

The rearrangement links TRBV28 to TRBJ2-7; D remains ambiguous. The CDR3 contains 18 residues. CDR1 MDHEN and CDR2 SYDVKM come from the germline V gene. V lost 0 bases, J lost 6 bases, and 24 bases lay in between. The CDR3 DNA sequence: TGTGCCAGCAGTTTATGGAGAGGTAGACTCCTAACTTCGGGCGAGCAGTACTTC. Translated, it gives CASSLWRGRLLTSGEQYF.

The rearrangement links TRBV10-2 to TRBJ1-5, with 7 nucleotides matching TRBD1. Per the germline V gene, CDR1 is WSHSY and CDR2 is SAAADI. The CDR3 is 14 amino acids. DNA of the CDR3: TGCGCGAGCGGCTTCAGGACAGGCTACCAGCCCCAGCATTTT. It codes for CASGFRTGYQPQHF.

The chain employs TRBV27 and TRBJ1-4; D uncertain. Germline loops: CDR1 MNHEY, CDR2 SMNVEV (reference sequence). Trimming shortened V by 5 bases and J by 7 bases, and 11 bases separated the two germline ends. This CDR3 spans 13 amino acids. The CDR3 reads CASSLQGSEKLFF. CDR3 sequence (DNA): TGTGCCAGCAGTCTTCAAGGGAGTGAAAAACTGTTTTTT. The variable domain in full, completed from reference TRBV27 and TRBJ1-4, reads EAQVTQNPRYLITVTGKKLTVTCSQNMNHEYMSWYRQDPGLGLRQIYYSMNVEVTDKGDVPEGYKVSRKEKRNFPLILESPSPNQTSLYFCASSLQGSEKLFFGSGTQLSVL.

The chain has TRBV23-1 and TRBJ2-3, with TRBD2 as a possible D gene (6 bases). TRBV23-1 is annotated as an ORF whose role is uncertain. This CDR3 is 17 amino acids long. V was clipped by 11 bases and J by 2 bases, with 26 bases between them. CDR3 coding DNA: TGCGCCGGGACTCTCTTAAGACCGGCGATTTTCACAGATACGCAGTATTTT. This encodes CAGTLLRPAIFTDTQYF.

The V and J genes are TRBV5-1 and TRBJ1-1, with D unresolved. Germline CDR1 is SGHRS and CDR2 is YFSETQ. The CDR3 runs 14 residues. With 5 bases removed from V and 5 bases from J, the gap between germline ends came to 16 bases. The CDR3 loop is CASSDQESGTEAFF. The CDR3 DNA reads TGCGCCAGCAGTGATCAGGAAAGTGGGACTGAAGCTTTCTTT.

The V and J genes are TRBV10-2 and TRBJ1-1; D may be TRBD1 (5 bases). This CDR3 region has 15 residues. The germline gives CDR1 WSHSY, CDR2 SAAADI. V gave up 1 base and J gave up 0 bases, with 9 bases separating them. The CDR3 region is CASSEFPDMNTEAFF. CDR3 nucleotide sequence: TGCGCCAGCAGTGAGTTTCCGGACATGAACACTGAAGCTTTCTTT.

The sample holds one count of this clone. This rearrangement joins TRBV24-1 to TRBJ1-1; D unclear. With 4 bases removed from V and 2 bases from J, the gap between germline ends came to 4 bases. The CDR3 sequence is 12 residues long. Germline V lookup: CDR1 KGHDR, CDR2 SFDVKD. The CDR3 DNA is TGTGCCACCAGTGACTACAACACTGAAGCTTTCTTT. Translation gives CATSDYNTEAFF.